Listed below are T cell receptor beta chains from one sample, sequenced in a study of CXCR3-negative and CXCR3-positive naive CD8 T cells. TCRdb reprocessed the 5' RACE reads and keeps a single row for each CDR3 protein, giving no DNA. The repertoire shows around 120,000 distinct CDR3 sequences; the top ten hold 0.5% to 0.75%. Sequencing used naive CXCR3+ CD8+ T cells from blood. These receptor sequences come from a human donor in good health. Some clones in this sample may be carry-over from other donors' samples. The CDR3 runs from the conserved cysteine through the conserved F or W.

v_call	j_call	cdr3_aa
TRBV20-1	TRBJ1-1	CSAPRATEAFF
TRBV5-6	TRBJ2-5	CASSSTLEETQYF
TRBV3-1	TRBJ1-4	CASSQDFRGRREKLFF
TRBV7-9	TRBJ1-5	CASSAGTGRNQPQHF
TRBV12-3/TRBV12-4	TRBJ2-7	CASSLWGQGTHEQYF
TRBV7-9	TRBJ2-1	CAGGAGVSDEQFF
TRBV5-1	TRBJ2-7	CASRTTPGAAYEQYF
TRBV24-1	TRBJ2-1	CAIRGPLLGDEQFF
TRBV4-3	TRBJ2-5	CASSQDPAGGLQETQYF
TRBV25-1	TRBJ1-1	CASSVQGNTEAFF
TRBV4-1	TRBJ1-2	CASSHRTGGYTF
TRBV7-3	TRBJ2-1	CASRNTSSYNEQFF
TRBV29-1	TRBJ2-3	CSVEGWDKVTDTQYF
TRBV29-1	TRBJ2-7	CSVENGAYEQYF
TRBV14	TRBJ2-1	CASSQDEAGEVDEQFF
TRBV7-9	TRBJ1-5	CASSLESGVNQPQHF
TRBV7-9	TRBJ2-7	CASSSRDSPMEQYF
TRBV7-9	TRBJ1-1	CASSGDLNTEAFF
TRBV5-1	TRBJ2-5	CASSLAVDYQETQYF
TRBV5-1	TRBJ2-7	CASSLDGLAASSYEQYF
TRBV5-1	TRBJ2-7	CASSLALGGELSYEQYF
TRBV7-8	TRBJ2-7	CASSSRTSQRQGEQYF
TRBV9	TRBJ1-1	CASSVRGDNTEAFF
TRBV7-2	TRBJ1-2	CASSLNADSYGYTF
TRBV7-8	TRBJ2-5	CASSLSLGVETQYF
TRBV7-2	TRBJ2-7	CASSTSSGGLYEQYF
TRBV5-1	TRBJ2-1	CASSLGSGMGFANEQFF
TRBV11-2	TRBJ2-7	CASSTHPRDEQYF
TRBV6-2/TRBV6-3	TRBJ1-1	CASSYIGGSTEAFF
TRBV7-2	TRBJ2-1	CAGAGGSYNEQFF
TRBV29-1	TRBJ1-2	CSVHQERAGYGYTF
TRBV20-1	TRBJ2-1	CSARLGAADYNEQFF
TRBV5-1	TRBJ2-7	CASSPGTNSYEQYF
TRBV29-1	TRBJ2-7	CSANSGSSYEQYF
TRBV29-1	TRBJ1-2	CSVEVGARGYTF
TRBV7-9	TRBJ2-3	CASSSLGRESTDTQYF
TRBV10-3	TRBJ2-1	CATQGSTNEQFF
TRBV6-2/TRBV6-3	TRBJ2-3	CASRRRPGGRDTQYF
TRBV21-1	TRBJ2-5	CASSQTAGVWETQYF
TRBV6-5	TRBJ2-2	CASSSPLGNTGELFF
TRBV7-8	TRBJ2-1	CASSLGFVRSNEQFF
TRBV5-1	TRBJ2-1	CASSPLGGYEQFF
TRBV4-3	TRBJ2-1	CASSQDVGGAYNEQFF
TRBV5-5	TRBJ2-6	CASSYGGVYGANVLTF
TRBV29-1	TRBJ2-1	CSVSERGGAYNEQFF
TRBV3-1	TRBJ1-5	CASSPPQGQPQHF
TRBV9	TRBJ2-7	CASSASRADSQDEQYF
TRBV12-3/TRBV12-4	TRBJ1-4	CASSPGAAEKLFF
TRBV3-1	TRBJ2-1	CASRLTPRDEQFF
TRBV7-6	TRBJ2-1	CASSVQGDSNQYNEQFF
TRBV29-1	TRBJ1-4	CSVTGTPEGEKLFF
TRBV12-3/TRBV12-4	TRBJ1-4	CASSGQAGGGKLFF
TRBV4-1	TRBJ1-2	CASSQEVSGQAYGYTF
TRBV10-2	TRBJ2-7	CASSEGQAWEQYF
TRBV20-1	TRBJ2-1	CSARRLAGAYNEQFF
TRBV15	TRBJ1-4	CATSRAGTGVLGATNEKLFF
TRBV5-1	TRBJ2-1	CASSLDLVGDNEQFF
TRBV29-1	TRBJ2-4	CSVEDRTSTKNIQYF
TRBV7-3	TRBJ2-3	CASSSSGGNTDTQYF
TRBV7-6	TRBJ2-4	CASSLGAGTKNIQYF